The rows below give T cell receptor beta chains drawn from one sample of a study of T cells in localized non-small cell lung cancer. Sequencing used immunoSEQ multiplex PCR; TCRdb keeps in-frame clones, though not all of them. The sample shows under 100,000 clones, around 90% of them seen only once. The material was peripheral blood, obtained before any cancer treatment. All receptors come from a woman aged 35-75 years with stage I squamous cell lung carcinoma. The CDR3 runs from the conserved cysteine through the conserved F or W. The D gene is left open where the match is weak. Clone sizes are given selectively: once, few, many, or a class where the clone is expanded.

-	TRBV6-5	-	TRBJ1-4	TGTGCCAGCAGTTACTCGGGACTTAATGAAAAACTGTTTTTT	CASSYSGLNEKLFF
TRBD2	TRBV9	once	TRBJ2-3	TGTGCCAGCAGCGTAGTACTAGCGGGTGATACGCAGTATTTT	CASSVVLAGDTQYF
-	TRBV4-2	few	TRBJ2-7	TGTGCCAGCAGCCAAGTGGCCGTTGGGTACGAGCAGTACTTC	CASSQVAVGYEQYF
TRBD2	TRBV4-2	-	TRBJ2-7	TGTGCCAGCAGCAGGACTAGCGGGGTCAACTACGAGCAGTACTTC	CASSRTSGVNYEQYF
TRBD1	TRBV6-1	-	TRBJ1-1	TGTGCCAGCAGTTGGGACAGGGGGACTGAAGCTTTCTTT	CASSWDRGTEAFF
TRBD2	TRBV7-2	-	TRBJ2-1	TGTGCCAGCAGCCTATATAGCGGGGGGTACAATGAGCAGTTCTTC	CASSLYSGGYNEQFF
-	TRBV30	-	TRBJ1-2	TGTGCCTGGAGTGTGGGCAAACGCTATGGCTACACCTTC	CAWSVGKRYGYTF
-	TRBV29-1	-	TRBJ2-3	TGCAGCGCTCAGGGTTACAGGGAGGGTAGCACAGATACGCAGTATTTT	CSAQGYREGSTDTQYF
-	TRBV19	-	TRBJ1-2	TGTGCCACCGTAACACCTAACTATGGCTACACCTTC	CATVTPNYGYTF
-	TRBV7-9	-	TRBJ1-5	TGTGCCAGCAGCTCATCTCTAGGTCAGCCCCAGCATTTT	CASSSSLGQPQHF
TRBD2	TRBV11-2	-	TRBJ2-7	TGTGCCAGCAGCTTGGGGACTAGCGGGTCCTACGAGCAGTACTTC	CASSLGTSGSYEQYF
TRBD1	TRBV5-1	few	TRBJ2-7	TGCGCCAGCAGCCCGACAGGGGGCGCGTTCAACGAGCAGTACTTC	CASSPTGGAFNEQYF
-	TRBV5-1	-	TRBJ2-1	TGCGCCAGCAGCGCCCGGGACACTATTGGGAATGAGCAGTTCTTC	CASSARDTIGNEQFF
-	TRBV5-4	-	TRBJ1-3	TGTGCCAGCAGCTTGATGGGTTCTGGAAACACCATATATTTT	CASSLMGSGNTIYF
-	TRBV29-1	-	TRBJ2-3	TGCAGCGTTGAAGGGGATCAGGGTAGCACAGATACGCAGTATTTT	CSVEGDQGSTDTQYF
TRBD1	TRBV6-6	-	TRBJ1-5	TGTGCCAGCAGTGACCCAGGGGGCAAGGAGCCCCAGCATTTT	CASSDPGGKEPQHF
TRBD1	TRBV5-1	-	TRBJ1-2	TGCGCCAGCAGCCCGGGACAGCCTACTAACTATGGCTACACCTTC	CASSPGQPTNYGYTF
-	TRBV2	-	TRBJ2-1	TGTGCCAGCAGTGGGGGCCCCGGCCCAGACAATGAGCAGTTCTTC	CASSGGPGPDNEQFF
-	TRBV14	once	TRBJ1-1	TGTGCCAGCAGCCCTCGGAGGGGATGGACGACTGAAGCTTTCTTT	CASSPRRGWTTEAFF
-	TRBV4-2	once	TRBJ2-5	TGTGCCAGCAGCCAAGACCGGACCGGGGGGCCTGAGACCCAGTACTTC	CASSQDRTGGPETQYF
-	TRBV13	-	TRBJ1-2	TGTGCCAGCAGTCTAGACAGCGGCAACTATGGCTACACCTTC	CASSLDSGNYGYTF
-	TRBV9	-	TRBJ1-6	TGTGCCAGCAGCGTAGAACCTAATTCACCCCTCCACTTT	CASSVEPNSPLHF
-	TRBV30	-	TRBJ1-2	TGTGCCTGTAAGATCTATGGCTACACCTTC	CACKIYGYTF
-	TRBV2	-	TRBJ2-1	TGTGCCAGCAGTGAACTCCTAGCCCGGTACAATGAGCAGTTCTTC	CASSELLARYNEQFF
-	TRBV9	-	TRBJ1-6	TGTGCCAGCAGCGTAGGGCAGGGGTCAACCTCCAGAAATTCACCCCTCCACTTT	CASSVGQGSTSRNSPLHF
-	TRBV14	-	TRBJ2-7	TGTGCCAGCAGCCAAGGCAGGAATCCCTACGAGCAGTACTTC	CASSQGRNPYEQYF
-	TRBV2	-	TRBJ2-7	TGTGCCAGCGGTTGGACCGAAACCTACGAGCAGTACTTC	CASGWTETYEQYF
-	TRBV9	-	TRBJ1-2	TGTGCCAGCAGCGCTGACACCCGACAGATCTATGGCTACACCTTC	CASSADTRQIYGYTF
TRBD1	TRBV7-8	-	TRBJ1-1	TGTGCCAGCACCCGGGACAGCATGAACACTGAAGCTTTCTTT	CASTRDSMNTEAFF
-	TRBV4-1	-	TRBJ1-4	TGCGCCAGCAGCCAAGTTGCGGGGTATGAAAAACTGTTTTTT	CASSQVAGYEKLFF
-	TRBV10-3	-	TRBJ2-3	TGTGCCATCAGGGCGAATACCGACAGGCCTAGCACAGATACGCAGTATTTT	CAIRANTDRPSTDTQYF
TRBD1	TRBV5-5	-	TRBJ1-2	TGTGCCAGCAGCCCGAGACAGGGAGGCTACACCTTC	CASSPRQGGYTF
-	TRBV6-5	once	TRBJ2-1	TGTGCCAGCAGTTACACAGGATCGACGTACAATGAGCAGTTCTTC	CASSYTGSTYNEQFF
-	TRBV2	once	TRBJ1-3	TGTGCCAGCAGTGAAGAGAGCCACACCATATATTTT	CASSEESHTIYF
-	TRBV11-2	-	TRBJ1-3	TGTGCCAGCAGCTCGGGACGGACTACCTCTGGAAACACCATATATTTT	CASSSGRTTSGNTIYF
-	TRBV6-1	-	TRBJ1-1	TGTGCCAGCAGTCGCAGGGCGGTGAACACTGAAGCTTTCTTT	CASSRRAVNTEAFF
-	TRBV5-1	-	TRBJ1-5	TGCGCCAGCAGCTTGGGGGACATAAATCAGCCCCAGCATTTT	CASSLGDINQPQHF
-	TRBV6-5	-	TRBJ2-5	TGTGCCAGCAGTGAAGCTGAGACCCAGTACTTC	CASSEAETQYF
-	TRBV2	-	TRBJ2-3	TGTGCCAGCAGTGAAGAGTCATGGGGGCAAACGCAGTATTTT	CASSEESWGQTQYF
-	TRBV19	-	TRBJ1-4	TGTGCCAGTAGTATTTCCACGGGGACTAATGAAAAACTGTTTTTT	CASSISTGTNEKLFF